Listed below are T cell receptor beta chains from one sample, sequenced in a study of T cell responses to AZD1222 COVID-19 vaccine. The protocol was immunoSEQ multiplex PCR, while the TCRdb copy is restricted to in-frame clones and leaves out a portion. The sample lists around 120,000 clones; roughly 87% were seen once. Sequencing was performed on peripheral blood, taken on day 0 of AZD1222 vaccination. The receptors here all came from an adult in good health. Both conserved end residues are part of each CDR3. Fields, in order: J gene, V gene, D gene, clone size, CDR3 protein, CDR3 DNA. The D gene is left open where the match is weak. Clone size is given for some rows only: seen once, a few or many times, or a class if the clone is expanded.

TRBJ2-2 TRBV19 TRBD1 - CASSTGQGMSGELFF TGTGCCAGTAGTACCGGACAGGGTATGTCCGGGGAGCTGTTTTTT
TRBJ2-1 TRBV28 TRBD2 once CAGETSGSDEQFF TGTGCGGGAGAGACTAGCGGGAGCGATGAGCAGTTCTTC
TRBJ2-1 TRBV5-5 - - CASSLVPPAESYNEQFF TGTGCCAGCAGCTTGGTCCCCCCAGCGGAGTCCTACAATGAGCAGTTCTTC
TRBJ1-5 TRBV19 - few CASKSGEWANNQPQHF TGTGCCAGTAAGTCCGGAGAGTGGGCAAACAATCAGCCCCAGCATTTT
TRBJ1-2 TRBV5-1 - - CASRLEHGAYGYTF TGCGCCAGCAGACTGGAACACGGAGCTTATGGCTACACCTTC
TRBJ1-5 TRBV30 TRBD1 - CAWSGTGGRGSNQPQHF TGTGCCTGGAGTGGGACAGGGGGGCGAGGAAGCAATCAGCCCCAGCATTTT
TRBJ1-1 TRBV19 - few CASTHAGRTTEAFF TGTGCCAGTACCCACGCGGGGCGAACCACTGAAGCTTTCTTT
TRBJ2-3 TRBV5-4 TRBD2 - CASSFGGGGADTQYF TGTGCCAGCAGCTTCGGCGGGGGTGGTGCAGATACGCAGTATTTT
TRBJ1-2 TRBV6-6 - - CASSYSRGVYGYTF TGTGCCAGCAGTTACTCGAGGGGGGTCTATGGCTACACCTTC
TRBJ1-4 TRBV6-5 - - CASSLGGQGKLFF TGTGCCAGCAGTTTGGGGGGTCAGGGAAAACTGTTTTTT
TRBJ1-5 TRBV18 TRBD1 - CASSPSTGGHQPQHF TGTGCCAGCTCACCATCGACAGGGGGTCATCAGCCCCAGCATTTT
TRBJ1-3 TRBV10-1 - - CASWGTQSSGNTIYF TGCGCCAGCTGGGGTACCCAGAGCTCTGGAAACACCATATATTTT
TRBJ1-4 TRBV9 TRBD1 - CASSAHFSFTGGGGEKLFF TGTGCCAGCAGCGCCCACTTTTCTTTTACAGGGGGAGGAGGTGAAAAACTGTTTTTT
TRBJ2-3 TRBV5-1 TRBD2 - CASSHSGKGTDTQYF TGCGCCAGCAGCCATAGCGGGAAGGGCACAGATACGCAGTATTTT
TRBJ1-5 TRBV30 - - CAYPPRHACQPQHF TGTGCCTACCCTCCTAGGCATGCGTGTCAGCCCCAGCATTTT
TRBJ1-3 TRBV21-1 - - CASSLPGTSGNTIYF TGTGCCAGCAGCCTCCCAGGGACCTCTGGAAACACCATATATTTT
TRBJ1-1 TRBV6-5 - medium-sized CASGRRAYTEAFF TGTGCCAGCGGCCGCCGGGCCTACACTGAAGCTTTCTTT
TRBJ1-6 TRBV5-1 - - CASSGLDNSPLHF TGCGCCAGCAGCGGGTTAGATAATTCACCCCTCCACTTT
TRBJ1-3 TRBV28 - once CASTPGGRLSGNTIYF TGTGCCAGCACCCCGGGGGGCCGTCTCTCTGGAAACACCATATATTTT
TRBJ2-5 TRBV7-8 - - CASSLVRDLETQYF TGTGCCAGCAGCTTAGTAAGGGACTTAGAGACCCAGTACTTC
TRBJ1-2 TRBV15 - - CATSRGPGFDYGYTF TGTGCCACCAGCAGAGGCCCAGGGTTTGACTATGGCTACACCTTC
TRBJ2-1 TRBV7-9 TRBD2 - CASSSPGGINEQFF TGTGCCAGCAGCTCCCCGGGAGGAATCAATGAGCAGTTCTTC
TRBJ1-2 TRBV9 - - CASSVDGDGYTF TGTGCCAGCAGCGTAGACGGGGATGGCTACACCTTC
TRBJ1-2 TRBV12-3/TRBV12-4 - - CASSTGNGYTF TGTGCCAGCAGTACTGGGAATGGCTACACCTTC
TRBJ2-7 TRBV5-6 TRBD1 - CASSWTGRVEQYF TGTGCCAGCAGCTGGACAGGTCGGGTGGAGCAGTACTTC
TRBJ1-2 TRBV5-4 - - CASSLDNAGGYTF TGTGCCAGCAGCCTCGACAATGCTGGAGGCTACACCTTC
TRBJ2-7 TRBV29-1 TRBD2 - CSVRRTGTSGNLEQYF TGCAGCGTTCGAAGAACCGGGACTAGCGGGAATCTCGAGCAGTACTTC
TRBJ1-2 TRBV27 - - CASSLRGRGKNSNYGYTF TGTGCCAGCAGTTTAAGGGGTCGGGGGAAGAATTCTAACTATGGCTACACCTTC
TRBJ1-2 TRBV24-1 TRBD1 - CATSDSRGRDPRDYGYTF TGTGCCACCAGTGATTCAAGGGGGCGCGACCCTCGGGACTATGGCTACACCTTC
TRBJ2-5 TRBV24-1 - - CATSPSARLQETQYF TGTGCCACCAGTCCCTCGGCGCGTCTCCAAGAGACCCAGTACTTC
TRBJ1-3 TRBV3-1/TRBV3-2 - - CASSQGEAEVSGNTIYF TGTGCCAGCAGCCAAGGGGAGGCAGAAGTCTCTGGAAACACCATATATTTT
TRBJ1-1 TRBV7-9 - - CASSLLGVNTEAFF TGTGCCAGCAGCCTATTAGGCGTGAACACTGAAGCTTTCTTT
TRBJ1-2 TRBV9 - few CASSGGDYGYTF TGTGCCAGCAGCGGCGGCGACTATGGCTACACCTTC
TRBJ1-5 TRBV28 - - CASSFPNIQPQHF TGTGCCAGCAGTTTTCCTAACATCCAGCCCCAGCATTTT
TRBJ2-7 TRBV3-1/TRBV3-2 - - CASSQPGLPSYEQYF TGTGCCAGCAGCCAACCGGGACTCCCTTCCTACGAGCAGTACTTC
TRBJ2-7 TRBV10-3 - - CAISGTVLYEQYF TGTGCCATCAGTGGGACAGTCCTCTACGAGCAGTACTTC
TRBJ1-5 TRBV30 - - CAWSAGGNQPQHF TGTGCCTGGAGTGCTGGGGGCAATCAGCCCCAGCATTTT
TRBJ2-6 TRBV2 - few CASCGRPSGANVLTF TGTGCCAGCTGTGGCAGGCCCTCTGGGGCCAACGTCCTGACTTTC
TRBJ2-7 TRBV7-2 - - CASSLTGGTYEQYF TGTGCCAGCAGCTTGACTGGGGGAACCTACGAGCAGTACTTC